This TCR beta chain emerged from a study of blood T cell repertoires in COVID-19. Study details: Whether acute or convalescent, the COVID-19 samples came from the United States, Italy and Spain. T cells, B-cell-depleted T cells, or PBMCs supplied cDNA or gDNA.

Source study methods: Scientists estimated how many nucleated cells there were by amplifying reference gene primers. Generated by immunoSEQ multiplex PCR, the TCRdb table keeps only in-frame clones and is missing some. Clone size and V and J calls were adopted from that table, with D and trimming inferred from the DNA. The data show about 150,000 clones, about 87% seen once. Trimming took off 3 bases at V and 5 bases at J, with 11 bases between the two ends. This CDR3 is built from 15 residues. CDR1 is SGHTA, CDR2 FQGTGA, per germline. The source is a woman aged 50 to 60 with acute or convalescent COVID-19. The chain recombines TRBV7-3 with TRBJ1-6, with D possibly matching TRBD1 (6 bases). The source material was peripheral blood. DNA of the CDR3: TGTGCCAGCAGCTTCCAGGGGATGGATAATTCACCCCTCCACTTT. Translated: CASSFQGMDNSPLHF. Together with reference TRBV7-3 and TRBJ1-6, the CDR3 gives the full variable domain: GAGVSQTPSNKVTEKGKYVELRCDPISGHTALYWYRQSLGQGPEFLIYFQGTGAADDSGLPNDRFFAVRPEGSVSTLKIQRTERGDSAVYLCASSFQGMDNSPLHFGNGTRLTVT.